The 25 T cell receptor beta chains in this list originate from one sample, sequenced in a study of CD8 T cells in ankylosing spondylitis. TCRdb ran MiXCR on the 5' RACE reads and lists one entry per CDR3 protein. Of hundreds of thousands of distinct CDR3 sequences in the sample, around 26% were seen once. Notes on the study in general: Characteristic, it appeared, of ankylosing spondylitis blood was a TCR beta motif of about eight highly homologous variants.

Antigens for these TCRs are unknown. Sequencing input: blood, either unsorted or a sorted T cell fraction (not recorded which). These receptors all stem from a male donor with ankylosing spondylitis.

This chain joins TRBV18 and TRBJ1-2; D perhaps matches TRBD1 (5 bases). Trimming took 3 bases from V and 2 from J, leaving 16 bases between them. CDR1 KGHSH and CDR2 LQKENI come from the germline V gene. The CDR3 covers 16 residues. The chain's CDR3 is CASSPTREIVNYGYTF. Written as DNA, the CDR3 is TGTGCCAGCTCACCGACCAGGGAGATAGTGAACTATGGCTACACCTTC.

V gene TRBV7-8 combines with J gene TRBJ2-6; tentatively, D is TRBD1 (6 bases). The V end was cut by 5 bases, the J end by 2 bases, with 10 bases between. This CDR3 is 15 amino acids long. Germline CDR1 and CDR2: SGHVS and FQNEAQ. The CDR3 sequence: CASSHRGTGANVLTF. The CDR3 DNA reads TGTGCCAGCAGCCATAGGGGGACTGGGGCCAACGTCCTGACTTTC.

This clonotype was picked up a small number of times. CDR3 nucleotide sequence: TGTGCCAGCGGGACAGGGATTCAGCCCCAGCATTTT. Encoded protein: CASGTGIQPQHF. J is TRBJ1-5 and V is TRBV27; 9 bases align to TRBD1. The germline V gene encodes CDR1 MNHEY and CDR2 SMNVEV (reference sequence). J was trimmed by 6 bases and V by 8 bases; bases with no gene match: 2. The CDR3 is 12 amino acids.

The chain couples TRBV5-6 to TRBJ1-1, with D possibly TRBD1 on 6 matching bases. V lost 1 base, J lost 5 bases, and 9 bases lay in between. Germline V gives CDR1 SGHDT, CDR2 YYEEEE. The CDR3 has 13 residues. For the CDR3, the DNA is TGTGCCAGCAGCTTGTGGAGGGGGACTGAAGCTTTCTTT. This translates into CASSLWRGTEAFF.

This clonotype was observed a few times. The CDR3 here is CATSREEDRQETQYF. CDR3 DNA sequence: TGTGCCACCAGCAGAGAAGAGGACAGGCAAGAGACCCAGTACTTC. J is TRBJ2-5 and V is TRBV15, with 7 bases that match TRBD1. Germline V gene lookup returns CDR1 LNHNV and CDR2 YYDKDF (reference sequence). Trimming removed 0 bases from V and 2 bases from J; junction bases left unmatched: 3. This CDR3 region has 15 residues. The entire variable domain, with the rest obtained from reference TRBV15 and TRBJ2-5, is as follows: DAMVIQNPRYQVTQFGKPVTLSCSQTLNHNVMYWYQQKSSQAPKLLFHYYDKDFNNEADTPDNFQSRRPNTSFCFLDIRSPGLGDTAMYLCATSREEDRQETQYFGPGTRLLVL.

This rearrangement joins TRBV29-1 to TRBJ1-1; TRBD1 matches 7 bases. V gave up 1 base and J gave up 6 bases; unmatched junction bases: 11. The CDR3 has 15 amino acids. Germline V gene sequence: CDR1 SQVTM, CDR2 ANQGSEA. The CDR3 DNA is TGCAGCGTTGAAGGGTTGGGACAGAGCGTCGCTGAAGCTTTCTTT. Protein: CSVEGLGQSVAEAFF.

There are many counts of this clonotype. J is TRBJ2-5 and V is TRBV20-1; weak D call: TRBD1 (5 bases). CDR3 length equals 14 residues. Per germline, CDR1 DFQATT and CDR2 SNEGSKA (reference sequence). Trimming pared 0 bases from V and 5 bases from J, leaving 13 bases between. The CDR3 is CSARDPRAGETQYF. The CDR3 coding sequence is TGCAGTGCTAGAGACCCCAGGGCTGGGGAGACCCAGTACTTC.

The rearrangement uses TRBV11-2 and TRBJ2-6, with 7 positions matching TRBD1. CDR3 size: 17 residues. Trimming cost V 5 bases and J 0 bases; bases outside gene matches: 7. The germline gives CDR1 SGHAT, CDR2 FQNNGV. In DNA, the CDR3 is TGTGCCAGCAGCCGTGACAGGGCTAGCTCTGGGGCCAACGTCCTGACTTTC. Its protein product is CASSRDRASSGANVLTF.

This clonotype was seen repeatedly, ten times or more. The gene calls are TRBV12-3 or TRBV12-4 and TRBJ2-5; D is uncertain. V was clipped by 6 bases and J by 2 bases, with 10 bases between them. This CDR3 spans 13 amino acids. Here the CDR3 DNA reads TGTGCCAGCAGCCGTGGTACGCAAGAGACCCAGTACTTC. It codes for CASSRGTQETQYF.

This clonotype was counted a few times. The chain carries TRBV29-1 and TRBJ1-3, with 10 bases matching TRBD1. Germline CDR1 is SQVTM and CDR2 is ANQGSEA. This CDR3 region has 12 residues. V trimming: 7 bases; J trimming: 7 bases; junction bases outside the gene matches: 4. In DNA form, the CDR3 reads TGCAGCGCCGTGGGACAGGGGAACACCATATATTTT. Its translation is CSAVGQGNTIYF.

The chain recombines TRBV12-3 or TRBV12-4 with TRBJ2-5, with D tentatively TRBD2 (5 bases). Trimming removed 3 bases at V and 2 bases at J, with 16 bases between. There are 16 residues in the CDR3. CDR3 residues: CASSFSALGLQETQYF. The CDR3 DNA follows: TGTGCCAGCAGTTTTTCGGCACTAGGGTTACAAGAGACCCAGTACTTC.

This clonotype appeared a few times. The V gene is TRBV29-1, the J gene TRBJ2-6; no firm D call. This CDR3 is built from 13 residues. V was cut by 6 bases and J by 1 base, with 7 bases left in between. Per germline, CDR1 SQVTM and CDR2 ANQGSEA. CDR3 DNA: TGCAGCGTCCCCGCTTCTGGGGCCAACGTCCTGACTTTC. This translates into CSVPASGANVLTF.

The V and J genes are TRBV9 and TRBJ2-1; D call uncertain. Per the germline V gene, CDR1 is SGDLS and CDR2 is YYNGEE. Trimming removed 4 bases at V and 16 bases at J, with 24 bases between. The CDR3 length is 14 residues. The CDR3 sequence is CASSPDARPLSQFF. CDR3 in DNA: TGTGCCAGCAGCCCCGATGCAAGGCCCCTTTCGCAATTCTTC.

This chain links TRBV20-1 with TRBJ2-1, with 9 nucleotides matching TRBD2. Germline CDR1 and CDR2: DFQATT and SNEGSKA (reference sequence). This CDR3 is built from 15 residues. The V segment lost 6 bases and the J segment 10 bases; nucleotides outside the gene matches: 16. CDR3 amino acids: CSAGGAGGPFGEQFF. For the CDR3, the DNA is TGCAGTGCCGGAGGGGCGGGAGGGCCGTTTGGGGAGCAGTTCTTC.

V usage is TRBV20-1 and J usage is TRBJ2-1; D remains unclear. Germline values: CDR1 DFQATT, CDR2 SNEGSKA (reference sequence). This CDR3 has 12 amino acids. With 3 bases removed from V and 5 bases from J, the gap between germline ends came to 8 bases. DNA of the CDR3: TGCAGTGCTAGCGGTCACGACAATGAGCAGTTCTTC. The encoded protein is CSASGHDNEQFF.

The chain joins TRBV12-3 or TRBV12-4 to TRBJ1-2; TRBD1 is a possible D gene (6 bases). The length of the CDR3 is 12 residues. V was trimmed by 5 bases and J by 6 bases, leaving 10 bases between them. CDR3: CASSLHRDGYTF. For the CDR3, the DNA is TGTGCCAGCAGTCTTCACAGGGATGGCTACACCTTC.

This clonotype showed up just a few times. This chain links TRBV5-5 with TRBJ1-2; D uncertain. The CDR3 sequence is 13 residues long. The germline V gene encodes CDR1 SGHKS and CDR2 YYEKEE (reference sequence). Deletions cut 6 bases from V and 5 bases from J, with 14 bases between. CDR3 nucleotides: TGTGCCAGCACTCGAGGAACGGTTTATGGCTACACCTTC. Translated, it gives CASTRGTVYGYTF.

This sequence joins TRBV5-1 and TRBJ2-1; no reliable D call. The V end was cut by 0 bases, the J end by 5 bases, with 6 bases between. The CDR3 length is 13 residues. Germline V lookup: CDR1 SGHRS, CDR2 YFSETQ. CDR3 in amino acids: CASSLGPDNEQFF. CDR3 nucleotides: TGCGCCAGCAGCTTGGGGCCTGACAATGAGCAGTTCTTC.

This clonotype turned up a few times. This chain links TRBV25-1 with TRBJ2-5; no definite D call. CDR1 and CDR2 from the germline V gene are MGHDK and SYGVNS. The CDR3 covers 15 residues. The ends were cut back, 2 bases at V and 2 bases at J, with 12 bases in the middle. As DNA, the CDR3 is TGTGCCAGCAGTGAAGGCGGAAGGCGGCAAGAGACCCAGTACTTC. This encodes CASSEGGRRQETQYF.

This clonotype was picked up a small number of times. V is TRBV5-4 and J is TRBJ2-7; 11 nucleotides align to TRBD2. V shed 4 bases and J 5 bases; nucleotides not matched to a gene: 5. The CDR3 length is 14 residues. Germline values: CDR1 SGHNT, CDR2 YYREEE (reference sequence). CDR3 region: CASSPGLAAHEQYF. The CDR3 region has the DNA TGTGCCAGCAGCCCGGGACTAGCGGCCCACGAGCAGTACTTC.

This clonotype was counted ten times or more. CDR3 sequence reads: CASSQDPSSYNEQFF. CDR3 coding DNA: TGTGCCAGCAGCCAAGATCCTAGCTCCTACAATGAGCAGTTCTTC. The rearrangement joins TRBV3-1 to TRBJ2-1; D remains ambiguous. Germline assignment: CDR1 LGHDT and CDR2 YNNKEL (reference sequence). This CDR3 region has 15 residues. Deletions cut 0 bases from V and 0 bases from J, with 6 bases between.

In this sample, this clonotype turned up a few times. V is TRBV3-1 and J is TRBJ1-1, with TRBD1 identical over 7 bases. The CDR3 contains 17 residues. The junction had 13 bases not matched to a gene; V was cut back by 4 bases and J by 2 bases. Germline V gene sequence: CDR1 LGHDT, CDR2 YNNKEL (reference sequence). The CDR3 here is CASSLGQAQVGNTEAFF. CDR3 DNA sequence: TGTGCCAGCAGCCTAGGACAGGCCCAGGTTGGAAACACTGAAGCTTTCTTT.

The rearrangement uses TRBV3-1 and TRBJ1-1, with 10 bases matching TRBD1. The CDR3 sequence is 17 residues long. CDR1 and CDR2 (germline): LGHDT, YNNKEL (reference sequence). The junction had 17 bases not matched to a gene; V was cut back by 0 bases and J by 13 bases. CDR3 in amino acids: CASSQDWETGGSGIFFF. The CDR3 nucleotides read TGTGCCAGCAGCCAAGATTGGGAGACAGGGGGCTCGGGGATTTTTTTCTTT.

This clonotype was counted many times. This sequence joins TRBV12-3 or TRBV12-4 and TRBJ1-5, with a weak D call TRBD1 (5 bases). Deletions cut 1 base from V and 4 bases from J, with 11 bases between. The CDR3 spans 15 residues. The CDR3 protein is CASSLESGGNQPQHF. The DNA of the CDR3 is TGTGCCAGCAGTTTAGAGTCGGGGGGAAATCAGCCCCAGCATTTT.

This clonotype was detected a few times. The genes are TRBV29-1 and TRBJ2-3; 7 bases map to TRBD2. CDR1 SQVTM and CDR2 ANQGSEA come from the germline V gene. This CDR3 comprises 12 residues. V lost 4 bases and J lost 4; bases outside the gene matches: 2. CDR3 amino acids: CSVVRGSDTQYF. CDR3 bases: TGCAGCGTTGTGCGGGGGTCAGATACGCAGTATTTT.